The 32 T cell receptor beta chains below were found in one sample sequenced in a study of a mutant IDH1 vaccine in newly diagnosed glioma. Stated time point: baseline, week 1 (first vaccination visit). Treatment described: pre-vaccination baseline after standard-of-care therapy. Sequencing was performed with immunoSEQ multiplex PCR; in TCRdb, only in-frame clones are kept and a portion is missing. The table includes over 30,000 clones, around four fifths detected once. Sample: peripheral blood mononuclear cells (PBMCs), taken from a glioma patient treated with radiotherapy, temozolomide or both. The receptors were gathered from a man aged 50 to 60 with glioma. Some clones in this sample may be carry-over from other donors' samples.

This sequence joins TRBV11-2 and TRBJ1-5; no clear D gene. CDR3 length: 14 amino acids. Germline V gene lookup returns CDR1 SGHAT and CDR2 FQNNGV. Trimming pared 1 base from V and 6 bases from J, leaving 10 bases between. The CDR3 bases are TGTGCCAGCAGCTTAGGGGCTCGGGGTCAGCCCCAGCATTTT. Translation: CASSLGARGQPQHF.

This chain uses TRBV2 with TRBJ1-3; the D is unclear. The CDR3 sequence is 17 residues long. Germline V gene lookup returns CDR1 SNHLY and CDR2 FYNNEI. With 5 bases removed from V and 7 bases from J, the gap between germline ends came to 24 bases. The chain's CDR3 is CASSTGGSPLQRNTIYF. The DNA of the CDR3 is TGTGCCAGCAGTACGGGAGGCAGTCCTTTGCAACGGAACACCATATATTTT.

This clone has just a few counts. J is TRBJ1-1 and V is TRBV6-1; D is perhaps TRBD1 (6 bases). CDR3 length equals 15 residues. With 6 bases removed from V and 4 bases from J, the gap between germline ends came to 18 bases. Germline lookup yields CDR1 MNHNS and CDR2 SASEGT. CDR3 region: CASRGGGTTPTEAFF. Here the CDR3 DNA reads TGTGCCAGCAGGGGAGGGGGGACAACGCCCACTGAAGCTTTCTTT.

The chain recombines TRBV29-1 with TRBJ2-7; 10 bases are a match to TRBD1. The CDR3 consists of 14 residues. Per germline, CDR1 SQVTM and CDR2 ANQGSEA. V shed 4 bases and J 3 bases; nucleotides not matched to a gene: 6. The CDR3: CSVARDRGFYEQYF. CDR3 DNA: TGCAGCGTTGCCCGGGACAGGGGTTTCTACGAGCAGTACTTC.

The V gene is TRBV10-3, the J gene TRBJ1-1; the D is unclear. This CDR3 comprises 13 residues. CDR1 ENHRY and CDR2 SYGVKD come from the germline V gene. The V end was cut by 7 bases, the J end by 3 bases, with 12 bases between. The CDR3 region has the DNA TGTGCCATCAAGATCGGCCGGGACACTGAAGCTTTCTTT. Translation gives CAIKIGRDTEAFF.

Written as DNA, the CDR3 is TGTGCCAGCAGCTTCGGGGTGGATGGAAACACCATATATTTT. It specifies CASSFGVDGNTIYF. V and J are TRBV7-9 and TRBJ1-3; D not certain. Per germline, CDR1 SEHNR and CDR2 FQNEAQ (reference sequence). Trimming removed 3 bases from V and 3 bases from J, with 9 bases in between. CDR3 size: 14 residues.

V usage is TRBV11-2 and J usage is TRBJ2-2; no clear D gene. The CDR3 loop spans 15 amino acids. V was pared by 4 bases and J by 2 bases, with 11 bases between. The germline V gene encodes CDR1 SGHAT and CDR2 FQNNGV. CDR3 sequence: CASSSPGPNTGELFF. The CDR3, as DNA: TGTGCCAGCAGCTCTCCTGGACCAAACACCGGGGAGCTGTTTTTT.

This clone was detected only once. This chain uses TRBV10-1 with TRBJ1-2; D possibly corresponds to TRBD1 (6 bases). The CDR3 loop spans 15 amino acids. The V end lost 0 bases, the J end lost 4 bases, and 12 bases lay between the germline ends. From germline, CDR1 is WNHNN and CDR2 SYGVQD (reference sequence). CDR3: CASSESKGVGYGYTF. The DNA of the CDR3 is TGCGCCAGCAGTGAGTCGAAGGGGGTCGGCTATGGCTACACCTTC.

This clone was seen a few times. The genes are TRBV6-1 and TRBJ2-6; D call uncertain. From germline, CDR1 is MNHNS and CDR2 SASEGT. The CDR3 runs to 15 residues. V was trimmed by 0 bases and J by 2 bases, leaving 5 bases between them. CDR3 amino acids: CASSEAGTGANVLTF. DNA for the CDR3: TGTGCCAGCAGTGAAGCGGGAACTGGGGCCAACGTCCTGACTTTC.

J is TRBJ2-5 and V is TRBV6-5; 10 bases line up with TRBD2. The junction had 10 bases not matched to a gene; V was cut back by 10 bases and J by 5 bases. The V gene's germline CDR1 is MNHEY and CDR2 SVGAGI. The CDR3 loop spans 14 amino acids. Here the CDR3 DNA reads TGTGCCACAAGAGGGCTAGCGGGAGCGGAGACCCAGTACTTC. It codes for CATRGLAGAETQYF.

This clone was detected a few times. The chain couples TRBV9 to TRBJ1-1, with D unclear. CDR3 size: 16 residues. Germline CDR1 reads SGDLS; CDR2 reads YYNGEE. V was pared by 3 bases and J by 1 base, with 16 bases between. The CDR3: CASSGRFGVSNTEAFF. CDR3 nucleotide sequence: TGTGCCAGCAGCGGCCGCTTTGGGGTATCGAACACTGAAGCTTTCTTT.

The chain is built from TRBV11-2 and TRBJ1-2; TRBD1 aligns across 8 bases. Germline CDR1 SGHAT, CDR2 FQNNGV. This CDR3 has 14 amino acids. V dropped 5 bases and J dropped 2; count of bases not matched to a gene: 4. The CDR3 region is CASSPGGPNYGYTF. Here the CDR3 DNA reads TGTGCCAGCAGCCCAGGGGGCCCAAACTATGGCTACACCTTC.

The rearrangement links TRBV27 to TRBJ2-2; the D gene is possibly TRBD1 (6 bases). The CDR3 has 15 amino acids. The germline V gene encodes CDR1 MNHEY and CDR2 SMNVEV (reference sequence). Trimming cost V 1 base and J 4 bases, with 10 bases left between them. The chain's CDR3 is CASSLLGAVTGELFF. The CDR3, as DNA: TGTGCCAGCAGTTTATTGGGGGCGGTCACCGGGGAGCTGTTTTTT.

This chain joins TRBV7-2 and TRBJ2-6; D gene unclear. The CDR3 sequence is 15 residues long. Germline CDR1 is SGHTA and CDR2 is FQGNSA. The ends were cut back, 3 bases at V and 0 bases at J, with 6 bases in the middle. The CDR3 sequence is CASSLRFSGANVLTF. In DNA form, the CDR3 reads TGTGCCAGCAGCTTGCGGTTCTCTGGGGCCAACGTCCTGACTTTC. The variable domain in full, with the rest retrieved from reference TRBV7-2 and TRBJ2-6, is GAGVSQSPSNKVTEKGKDVELRCDPISGHTALYWYRQSLGQGLEFLIYFQGNSAPDKSGLPSDRFSAERTGGSVSTLTIQRTQQEDSAVYLCASSLRFSGANVLTFGAGSRLTVL.

V is TRBV13 and J is TRBJ2-3; TRBD2 matches 10 bases. Per germline, CDR1 PRHDT and CDR2 FYEKMQ (reference sequence). V gave up 4 bases and J gave up 5 bases; unmatched junction bases: 12. This CDR3 region has 17 residues. In nucleotides, the CDR3 is TGTGCCAGCAGCTCCTGGACTAGCGGTTCCCGGGGAGATACGCAGTATTTT. Translated: CASSSWTSGSRGDTQYF.

The rearrangement joins TRBV7-8 to TRBJ2-1; 12 nucleotides agree with TRBD2. With 5 bases clipped from V and 9 bases from J, the junction kept 8 bases outside the gene matches. The CDR3 consists of 15 residues. Germline V CDR1 and CDR2: SGHVS, FQNEAQ. The CDR3 DNA is TGTGCCAGCAGCCCGACTAGCGGGAGTGGTATTGAGCAGTTCTTC. Protein product: CASSPTSGSGIEQFF.

The chain recombines TRBV6-6 with TRBJ1-4; the D is unclear. Germline CDR1 is MNHNY and CDR2 is SVGAGI (reference sequence). The V end lost 6 bases, the J end lost 7 bases, and 9 bases lay between the germline ends. The CDR3 runs 12 residues. Written as DNA, the CDR3 is TGTGCCAGCAGCCACGAGGGTGAAAAACTGTTTTTT. Translation: CASSHEGEKLFF.

The rearrangement links TRBV10-1 to TRBJ2-7; no clear D. The CDR3 length is 17 residues. The V end lost 2 bases, the J end lost 0 bases, and 17 bases lay between the germline ends. From germline, CDR1 is WNHNN and CDR2 SYGVQD (reference sequence). CDR3 bases: TGCGCCAGCAGTGAGCATAGGCAACGCCCAAGCTCCTACGAGCAGTACTTC. Its protein is CASSEHRQRPSSYEQYF.

The V and J genes are TRBV5-1 and TRBJ2-5; 8 nucleotides agree with TRBD1. Trimming removed 0 bases from V and 0 bases from J; junction bases left unmatched: 7. The germline gives CDR1 SGHRS, CDR2 YFSETQ. The CDR3 runs to 17 residues. For the CDR3, the DNA is TGCGCCAGCAGCTTGGTGGGGGGACAGGTGTACCAAGAGACCCAGTACTTC. Translating gives CASSLVGGQVYQETQYF. The entire variable domain, with the rest obtained from reference TRBV5-1 and TRBJ2-5, is as follows: KAGVTQTPRYLIKTRGQQVTLSCSPISGHRSVSWYQQTPGQGLQFLFEYFSETQRNKGNFPGRFSGRQFSNSRSEMNVSTLELGDSALYLCASSLVGGQVYQETQYFGPGTRLLVL.

The chain combines TRBV5-1 with TRBJ1-1, with D maybe TRBD1 (5 bases). Trimming pared 4 bases from V and 10 bases from J, leaving 17 bases between. Germline CDR1 reads SGHRS; CDR2 reads YFSETQ. This CDR3 has 13 residues. The CDR3 is CASSQPGDLGAFF. The CDR3, as DNA: TGCGCCAGCAGCCAACCTGGGGACCTCGGAGCTTTCTTT. Full variable domain (rest looked up from reference TRBV5-1 and TRBJ1-1): KAGVTQTPRYLIKTRGQQVTLSCSPISGHRSVSWYQQTPGQGLQFLFEYFSETQRNKGNFPGRFSGRQFSNSRSEMNVSTLELGDSALYLCASSQPGDLGAFFGQGTRLTVV.

This clone was picked up one time. V gene TRBV30 combines with J gene TRBJ1-1; maybe TRBD1 (5 bases). From germline, CDR1 is GTSNPN and CDR2 SVGIG (reference sequence). CDR3 size: 16 residues. Trimming stripped 4 bases from V and 1 base from J, with 19 bases between. CDR3 protein: CAWIPTSGRPNTEAFF. The CDR3 coding sequence is TGTGCCTGGATCCCGACCTCGGGACGTCCGAACACTGAAGCTTTCTTT. The variable domain in full, completed from reference TRBV30 and TRBJ1-1, reads SQTIHQWPATLVQPVGSPLSLECTVEGTSNPNLYWYRQAAGRGLQLLFYSVGIGQISSEVPQNLSASRPQDRQFILSSKKLLLSDSGFYLCAWIPTSGRPNTEAFFGQGTRLTVV.

V and J are TRBV2 and TRBJ2-2, with 7 bases matching TRBD2. V shed 8 bases and J 2 bases; nucleotides not matched to a gene: 5. This CDR3 region has 14 residues. The germline V gene has CDR1 SNHLY and CDR2 FYNNEI. The CDR3 spells CASLAELNTGELFF. CDR3 DNA sequence: TGTGCCAGCCTAGCGGAACTCAACACCGGGGAGCTGTTTTTT.

J is TRBJ2-7 and V is TRBV19; D gene ambiguous. Germline V gives CDR1 LNHDA, CDR2 SQIVND (reference sequence). The CDR3 runs to 13 residues. V was shortened by 6 bases and J by 2 bases, with 11 bases between the two germline ends. In DNA, the CDR3 is TGTGCCAGTAGCGCAGCGTTGACCTACGAGCAGTACTTC. Translation gives CASSAALTYEQYF.

This clone was recorded once. The genes are TRBV25-1 and TRBJ1-6, with 7 bases aligning to TRBD1. This CDR3 has 15 residues. In germline, CDR1 is MGHDK, CDR2 SYGVNS. V gave up 4 bases and J gave up 5 bases; unmatched junction bases: 5. CDR3 in DNA: TGTGCCAGCAGTGCCCACCAGGGGGATAATTCACCCCTCCACTTT. Translated: CASSAHQGDNSPLHF.

The chain has TRBV6-5 and TRBJ2-2, with D maybe TRBD2 (6 bases). The CDR3 runs to 11 residues. Trimming cost V 8 bases and J 5 bases, with 6 bases left between them. Germline assignment: CDR1 MNHEY and CDR2 SVGAGI. CDR3: CASAGTGELFF. CDR3 DNA sequence: TGTGCCAGCGCGGGGACCGGGGAGCTGTTTTTT.

The CDR3, as DNA: TGTGCCAGCAGCCCTAGACAGGGGACAAACACTGAAGCTTTCTTT. Translating it yields CASSPRQGTNTEAFF. The gene calls are TRBV7-3 and TRBJ1-1; 8 nucleotides agree with TRBD1. The germline gives CDR1 SGHTA, CDR2 FQGTGA. The CDR3 length is 15 residues. Trimming took 5 bases from V and 2 from J; bases not matched to a gene: 7. The full variable domain, with the rest looked up from reference TRBV7-3 and TRBJ1-1, is GAGVSQTPSNKVTEKGKYVELRCDPISGHTALYWYRQSLGQGPEFLIYFQGTGAADDSGLPNDRFFAVRPEGSVSTLKIQRTERGDSAVYLCASSPRQGTNTEAFFGQGTRLTVV.

This chain uses TRBV27 with TRBJ2-7; D gene ambiguous. V lost 5 bases, J lost 2 bases, and 10 bases lay in between. Germline V CDR1 and CDR2: MNHEY, SMNVEV (reference sequence). This CDR3 comprises 13 residues. CDR3 coding DNA: TGTGCCAGCAGTCAAGGGCCTCCCTACGAGCAGTACTTC. Amino acid sequence: CASSQGPPYEQYF.

The chain uses TRBV4-1 and TRBJ1-6; no firm D call. Looked up from germline, CDR1 is MGHRA and CDR2 is YSYEKL. CDR3 length equals 15 residues. V lost 0 bases, J lost 9 bases, and 12 bases lay in between. The CDR3 bases are TGCGCCAGCAGCCAAGATCCGCGTTCCGCTTCACCCCTCCACTTT. This translates into CASSQDPRSASPLHF.

The genes are TRBV19 and TRBJ2-7; the match to TRBD1 covers 7 bases. V lost 3 bases, J lost 0 bases, and 8 bases stayed unmatched. CDR3 length: 16 residues. Germline V gene lookup returns CDR1 LNHDA and CDR2 SQIVND (reference sequence). CDR3 region: CASSMNDGTVSYEQYF. CDR3 in DNA: TGTGCCAGTAGTATGAACGACGGGACAGTCTCCTACGAGCAGTACTTC.

The rearrangement links TRBV11-2 to TRBJ1-3; D ambiguous. This CDR3 region has 15 residues. Trimming cost V 7 bases and J 0 bases, with 13 bases left between them. CDR1 and CDR2 from the germline V gene are SGHAT and FQNNGV. In DNA form, the CDR3 reads TGTGCCAGCAAGACGGGCAGAAGCTCTGGAAACACCATATATTTT. It translates to CASKTGRSSGNTIYF.

The rearrangement uses TRBV30 and TRBJ2-2, with D uncertain. Deletions cut 3 bases from V and 6 bases from J, with 11 bases between. The CDR3 contains 13 residues. From germline, CDR1 is GTSNPN and CDR2 SVGIG (reference sequence). This CDR3 is CAWREFYPGELFF. The CDR3 nucleotides read TGTGCCTGGAGGGAGTTCTATCCCGGGGAGCTGTTTTTT.

This clone was found a few times. The chain uses TRBV4-3 and TRBJ1-2; D uncertain. The CDR3 loop spans 13 amino acids. Trimming shortened V by 1 base and J by 4 bases, and 7 bases separated the two germline ends. The germline gives CDR1 LGHNA, CDR2 YSLEER. CDR3 nucleotides: TGCGCCAGCAGCCAAGGGGTAATCTATGGCTACACCTTC. This encodes CASSQGVIYGYTF.